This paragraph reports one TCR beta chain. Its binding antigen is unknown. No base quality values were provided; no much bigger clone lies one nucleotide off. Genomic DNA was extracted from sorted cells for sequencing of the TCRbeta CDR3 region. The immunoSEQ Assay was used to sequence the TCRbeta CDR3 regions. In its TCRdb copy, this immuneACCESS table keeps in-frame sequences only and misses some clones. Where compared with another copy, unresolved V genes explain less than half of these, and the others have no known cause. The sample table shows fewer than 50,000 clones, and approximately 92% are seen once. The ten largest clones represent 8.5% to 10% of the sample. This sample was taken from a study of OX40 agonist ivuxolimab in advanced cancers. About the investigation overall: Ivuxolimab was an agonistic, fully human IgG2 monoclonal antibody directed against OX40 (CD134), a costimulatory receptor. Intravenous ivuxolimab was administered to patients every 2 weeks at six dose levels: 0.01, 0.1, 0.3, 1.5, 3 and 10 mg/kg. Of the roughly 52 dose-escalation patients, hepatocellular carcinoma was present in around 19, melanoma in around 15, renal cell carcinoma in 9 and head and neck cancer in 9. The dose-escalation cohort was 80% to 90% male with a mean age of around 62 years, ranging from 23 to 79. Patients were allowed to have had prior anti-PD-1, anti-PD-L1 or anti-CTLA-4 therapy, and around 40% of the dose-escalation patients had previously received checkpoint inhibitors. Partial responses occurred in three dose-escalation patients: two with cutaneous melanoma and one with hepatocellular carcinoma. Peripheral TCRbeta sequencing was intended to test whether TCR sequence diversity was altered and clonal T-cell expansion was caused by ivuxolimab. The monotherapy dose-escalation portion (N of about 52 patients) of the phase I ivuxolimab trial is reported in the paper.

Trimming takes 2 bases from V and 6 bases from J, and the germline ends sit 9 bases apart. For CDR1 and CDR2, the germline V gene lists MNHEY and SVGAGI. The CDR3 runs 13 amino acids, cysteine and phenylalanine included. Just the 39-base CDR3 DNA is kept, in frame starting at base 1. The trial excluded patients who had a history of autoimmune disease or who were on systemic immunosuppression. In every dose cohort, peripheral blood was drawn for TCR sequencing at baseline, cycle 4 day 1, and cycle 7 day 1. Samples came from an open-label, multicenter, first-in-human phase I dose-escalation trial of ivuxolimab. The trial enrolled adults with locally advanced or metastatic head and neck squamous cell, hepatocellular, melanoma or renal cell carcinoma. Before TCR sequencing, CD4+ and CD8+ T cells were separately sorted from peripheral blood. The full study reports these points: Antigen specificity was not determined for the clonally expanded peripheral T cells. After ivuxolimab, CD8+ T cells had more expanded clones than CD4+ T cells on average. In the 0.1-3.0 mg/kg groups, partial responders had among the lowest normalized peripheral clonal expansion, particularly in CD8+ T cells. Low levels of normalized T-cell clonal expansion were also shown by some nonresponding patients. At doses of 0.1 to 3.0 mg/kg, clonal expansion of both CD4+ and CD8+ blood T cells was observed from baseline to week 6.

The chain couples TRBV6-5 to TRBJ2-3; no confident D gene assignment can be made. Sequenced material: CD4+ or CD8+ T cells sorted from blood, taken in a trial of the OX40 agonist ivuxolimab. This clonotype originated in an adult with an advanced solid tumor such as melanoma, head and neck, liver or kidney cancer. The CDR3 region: CASSYDVMDTQYF. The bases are TGTGCCAGCAGTTACGACGTAATGGATACGCAGTATTTT.